This T cell receptor (beta chain) was documented in a study of blood T cell repertoires in COVID-19. This clone was found a few times. This CDR3 comprises 16 residues. Germline V gene data show CDR1 as GTSNPN and CDR2 as SVGIG (reference sequence). The ends lost 3 bases at V and 6 bases at J; junction bases unmatched: 15. Original handling: Nucleated cell number was recorded as an estimate derived from reference gene primer amplification. Clones were sequenced by immunoSEQ multiplex PCR, and TCRdb holds only the in-frame ones, with some missing. Clone size and V and J calls were adopted from that table, with D and trimming inferred from the DNA. The data contain some 99,000 clones, approximately 82% of them singletons.

This TCR was recovered from a woman aged 55-70 years with acute or convalescent COVID-19. The chain employs TRBV30 and TRBJ2-7; 9 nucleotides match TRBD2. Sequencing was performed on peripheral blood. This CDR3 is CAWRGGSSGRDFEQYF. CDR3 nucleotides: TGTGCCTGGAGAGGGGGGAGTAGCGGGAGAGACTTCGAGCAGTACTTC.